A single sample gave rise to the 28 T cell receptor beta chains below, sequenced in a study of blood T cell repertoires in COVID-19. Some clones are missing from TCRdb's copy, which holds only in-frame ones; the method was immunoSEQ multiplex PCR. The profile shows 200,000 to 300,000 clones, 65% to 90% of them singletons. Sequenced: PBMCs or T cells enriched from blood (not recorded which). Receptor source: a woman aged 50 to 60 with acute COVID-19.

The rearrangement uses TRBV6-2 or TRBV6-3 and TRBJ2-1, with 7 bases identical to TRBD2. This CDR3 is built from 15 residues. J lost 4 bases, V lost 2 bases, and 5 bases had no gene match. Germline CDR1 and CDR2: MNHEY and SVGEGT. CDR3 nucleotides: TGTGCCAGCAGTTACGCCGGACTAGTTTACAATGAGCAGTTCTTC. It translates to CASSYAGLVYNEQFF.

This clone was detected only a few times. The genes are TRBV19 and TRBJ2-1; maybe TRBD2 (5 bases). Germline loops: CDR1 LNHDA, CDR2 SQIVND (reference sequence). With 3 bases removed from V and 4 bases from J, the gap between germline ends came to 16 bases. There are 16 residues in the CDR3. DNA for the CDR3: TGTGCCAGTAGTATTCCCCCACTAGTATCATACAATGAGCAGTTCTTC. Protein: CASSIPPLVSYNEQFF.

To note about this clone: Other DNA sequences in this specimen translate into the identical CDR3. CDR3: CASSLGQGAYEQYF. The DNA of the CDR3 is TGTGCCAGCAGCCTCGGACAGGGGGCCTACGAGCAGTACTTC. J is TRBJ2-7 and V is TRBV7-2; 10 bases agree with TRBD1. J gave up 2 bases and V 5 bases, and 3 bases lay outside the gene matches. The germline V gene has CDR1 SGHTA and CDR2 FQGNSA. The CDR3 runs to 14 residues.

The chain couples TRBV20-1 to TRBJ2-5, with a tentative D call TRBD2 (6 bases). Deletions cut 0 bases from V and 14 bases from J, with 13 bases between. Germline V gene data show CDR1 as DFQATT and CDR2 as SNEGSKA (reference sequence). The CDR3 runs 11 residues. The CDR3 sequence: CSARDSERAYF. CDR3 DNA sequence: TGCAGTGCTAGAGATAGTGAGCGGGCCTACTTC.

The CDR3 sequence: CASRETGWREKLFF. The CDR3 DNA reads TGTGCCAGCAGAGAGACAGGGTGGCGCGAAAAACTGTTTTTT. V is TRBV7-2 and J is TRBJ1-4; TRBD1 aligns across 7 bases. Germline CDR1 reads SGHTA; CDR2 reads FQGNSA. V gave up 6 bases and J gave up 8 bases; unmatched junction bases: 9. This CDR3 is 14 amino acids long.

This clone came up once. V gene TRBV6-5 combines with J gene TRBJ2-5, with 10 bases aligning to TRBD2. Germline V gives CDR1 MNHEY, CDR2 SVGAGI. The CDR3 extends over 16 amino acids. Germline trimming cut 0 bases from V and 5 bases from J; bases unmatched to any gene: 6. The CDR3 DNA is TGTGCCAGCAGTTACTCTAGCGGGGGGCCGGGGGAGACCCAGTACTTC. Its protein is CASSYSSGGPGETQYF.

The rearrangement joins TRBV3-1 (or the pseudogene TRBV3-2) to TRBJ1-2; a weak D match, TRBD1 (5 bases). The V gene lost 1 base and the J gene lost 6 bases, with 15 bases spanning the gap. The CDR3 is 15 residues long. Per germline, CDR1 LGHDT and CDR2 YNNKEL (reference sequence). The CDR3 sequence is CASSQARRGGHGYTF. The CDR3 DNA is TGTGCCAGCAGCCAAGCCAGGAGGGGAGGTCATGGCTACACCTTC.

The chain uses TRBV7-2 and TRBJ1-2, with 7 bases fitting TRBD1. The CDR3 length is 15 residues. From germline, CDR1 is SGHTA and CDR2 FQGNSA. Losses at the gene ends were 5 bases for V and 4 bases for J; bases not matched to a gene: 10. DNA for the CDR3: TGTGCCAGCAGCACGGGACAGCCGCTTGGCTATGGCTACACCTTC. As protein: CASSTGQPLGYGYTF.

J is TRBJ2-4 and V is TRBV29-1, with TRBD2 matching over 7 bases. The germline V gene has CDR1 SQVTM and CDR2 ANQGSEA. V shed 3 bases and J 0 bases; nucleotides not matched to a gene: 5. The CDR3 runs to 15 residues. The DNA for the CDR3 is TGCAGCGTTGACTCCAGGGAGGGAGCCAAAAACATTCAGTACTTC. This translates into CSVDSREGAKNIQYF.

The rearrangement joins TRBV19 to TRBJ1-6; TRBD1 aligns across 7 bases. CDR1 and CDR2 from the germline V gene are LNHDA and SQIVND (reference sequence). V lost 7 bases to trimming and J lost 7 bases; unmatched junction nucleotides: 10. The CDR3 length is 15 residues. This CDR3 is CASTNDRVNNSPLHF. CDR3 nucleotides: TGTGCCAGTACCAACGACAGGGTAAACAATTCACCCCTCCACTTT.

This sequence joins TRBV11-3 and TRBJ1-2, with 7 positions matching TRBD1. V shed 8 bases, J shed 3 bases, and the junction held 3 bases outside the gene matches. CDR1 and CDR2 (germline): SGHNT, YENEEA. The CDR3 consists of 12 residues. The DNA for the CDR3 is TGTGCCAGCCGGGGACAGTACTATGGCTACACCTTC. It yields the protein CASRGQYYGYTF.

Here the CDR3 reads CSASLPPRTYNSPLHF. The CDR3 nucleotides are TGCAGTGCTAGTTTGCCCCCGAGGACTTATAATTCACCCCTCCACTTT. The V and J genes are TRBV20-1 and TRBJ1-6; D call uncertain. Germline V gives CDR1 DFQATT, CDR2 SNEGSKA (reference sequence). Trimming stripped 3 bases from V and 4 bases from J, with 16 bases between. CDR3 length equals 16 residues.

V gene TRBV19 combines with J gene TRBJ1-3; TRBD1 matches at 7 bases. CDR1 and CDR2 from the germline V gene are LNHDA and SQIVND (reference sequence). The CDR3 spans 14 residues. V gave up 8 bases and J gave up 0 bases; unmatched junction bases: 4. The DNA for the CDR3 is TGTGCCAGTGTTTCAGGGGGCTCTGGAAACACCATATATTTT. Its protein is CASVSGGSGNTIYF.

The chain is built from TRBV7-3 and TRBJ2-5; 8 nucleotides line up with TRBD2. Trimming at V came to 5 bases and at J to 1 base, leaving 9 bases not matched to a gene. CDR1 SGHTA and CDR2 FQGTGA come from the germline V gene. The CDR3 has 16 residues. The CDR3: CASSPTGLAGQETQYF. CDR3 coding DNA: TGTGCCAGCAGCCCCACAGGCCTAGCGGGCCAAGAGACCCAGTACTTC.

The chain has TRBV30 and TRBJ2-3, with D perhaps matching TRBD2 (5 bases). The CDR3 consists of 15 residues. Trimming took off 4 bases at V and 2 bases at J, with 16 bases between the two ends. Germline CDR1 is GTSNPN and CDR2 is SVGIG (reference sequence). CDR3 in amino acids: CAWIRSGLSTDTQYF. CDR3 bases: TGTGCCTGGATTAGATCGGGATTATCCACAGATACGCAGTATTTT.

V and J are TRBV6-1 and TRBJ2-3, with no clear D. Germline CDR1 is MNHNS and CDR2 is SASEGT. V was pared by 1 base and J by 5 bases, with 10 bases between. The CDR3 has 14 amino acids. As DNA, the CDR3 is TGTGCCAGCAGTGAAGAGCTAGTATTAGATACGCAGTATTTT. Its protein is CASSEELVLDTQYF.

V and J are TRBV6-5 and TRBJ2-1, with 11 bases lining up with TRBD2. The CDR3 sequence is 14 residues long. V lost 8 bases to trimming and J lost 9 bases; unmatched junction nucleotides: 9. The V gene's germline CDR1 is MNHEY and CDR2 SVGAGI. In DNA form, the CDR3 reads TGTGCCAGCGGCTTAGCGGGGGGGCGGTCTGAGCAGTTCTTC. Its translation is CASGLAGGRSEQFF.

The chain employs TRBV30 and TRBJ1-1; no clear D. V lost 1 base and J lost 6, with 9 bases in between. CDR1 GTSNPN and CDR2 SVGIG come from the germline V gene (reference sequence). This CDR3 is 12 amino acids long. CDR3 region: CAWSGGFPEAFF. Written as DNA, the CDR3 is TGTGCCTGGAGTGGCGGGTTCCCTGAAGCTTTCTTT.

The chain has TRBV2 and TRBJ1-1, with 7 bases aligning to TRBD1. CDR1 and CDR2 from the germline V gene are SNHLY and FYNNEI. The CDR3 covers 16 residues. V gave up 5 bases and J gave up 0 bases; unmatched junction bases: 9. As DNA, the CDR3 is TGTGCCAGCAGTCCCGGGACAGAAATAATGAACACTGAAGCTTTCTTT. Amino acid sequence: CASSPGTEIMNTEAFF. Full variable domain (missing parts from reference TRBV2 and TRBJ1-1): EPEVTQTPSHQVTQMGQEVILRCVPISNHLYFYWYRQILGQKVEFLVSFYNNEISEKSEIFDDQFSVERPDGSNFTLKIRSTKLEDSAMYFCASSPGTEIMNTEAFFGQGTRLTVV.

This chain links TRBV4-3 with TRBJ1-1, with no clear D. CDR1 LGHNA and CDR2 YSLEER come from the germline V gene. Trimming removed 0 bases from V and 1 base from J, with 15 bases in between. The CDR3 consists of 17 residues. This CDR3 reads CASSQDAGRRGNTEAFF. CDR3 bases: TGCGCCAGCAGCCAAGATGCGGGGAGGCGGGGGAACACTGAAGCTTTCTTT.

The rearrangement joins TRBV4-3 to TRBJ1-2, with 8 bases matching TRBD1. This CDR3 comprises 16 residues. The junction had 10 bases not matched to a gene; V was cut back by 2 bases and J by 5 bases. The germline V gene has CDR1 LGHNA and CDR2 YSLEER. The CDR3 DNA reads TGCGCCAGCAGCCAATCAGGACAGGGCAGCAATTATGGCTACACCTTC. This gives the protein CASSQSGQGSNYGYTF.

The chain employs TRBV6-5 and TRBJ1-1; 10 bases map to TRBD1. V gave up 6 bases and J gave up 2 bases; unmatched junction bases: 6. There are 15 residues in the CDR3. CDR1 is MNHEY and CDR2 is SVGAGI in the germline V gene. CDR3 in DNA: TGTGCCAGCAGAAGGACAGGGGGGTTTAACACTGAAGCTTTCTTT. Translation gives CASRRTGGFNTEAFF.

This rearrangement joins TRBV7-3 to TRBJ2-5, with D possibly being TRBD2 (5 bases). The V gene's germline CDR1 is SGHTA and CDR2 FQGTGA. The CDR3 extends over 15 amino acids. V was clipped by 1 base and J by 2 bases, with 11 bases between them. The DNA of the CDR3 is TGTGCCAGCAGCTTAAACGGGGTGAGGCAAGAGACCCAGTACTTC. It yields the protein CASSLNGVRQETQYF.

This clone was picked up a small number of times. J is TRBJ2-7 and V is TRBV6-6; D is undetermined. The CDR3 runs to 17 residues. V lost 5 bases, J lost 5 bases, and 25 bases lay in between. Germline V gene lookup returns CDR1 MNHNY and CDR2 SVGAGI (reference sequence). The CDR3 bases are TGTGCCAGCAGTCGCCGACGCGAATCATATCGGGTCCACGAGCAGTACTTC. Protein sequence: CASSRRRESYRVHEQYF.

The chain carries TRBV19 and TRBJ1-5; D not certain. The germline CDR1 and CDR2 sequences are LNHDA and SQIVND (reference sequence). The V gene lost 3 bases and the J gene lost 2 bases, with 8 bases spanning the gap. This CDR3 contains 14 residues. CDR3 DNA: TGTGCCAGTAGTATTTCTACGGGCAATCAGCCCCAGCATTTT. This sequence encodes CASSISTGNQPQHF.

The rearrangement uses TRBV7-9 and TRBJ2-2; D gene ambiguous. Deletions cut 4 bases from V and 1 base from J, with 7 bases between. This CDR3 is built from 14 residues. Looked up from germline, CDR1 is SEHNR and CDR2 is FQNEAQ (reference sequence). CDR3 sequence: CASSSYLNTGELFF. For the CDR3, the DNA is TGTGCCAGCAGCTCGTACTTGAACACCGGGGAGCTGTTTTTT.

This clone is judged medium-sized. The chain uses TRBV6-2 or TRBV6-3 and TRBJ1-5; D is ambiguous. The CDR3 runs 14 residues. CDR1 and CDR2 (germline): MNHEY, SVGEGT. The V and J ends lost 1 base and 1 base respectively, with 5 bases between them. This CDR3 is CASSYWASNQPQHF. CDR3 in DNA: TGTGCCAGCAGTTACTGGGCGAGCAATCAGCCCCAGCATTTT.

The table lists this clone with a few counts. The CDR3 bases are TGTGCCTGGGCCAGGGACAGTGGCGAAAAACTGTTTTTT. Its translation is CAWARDSGEKLFF. V is TRBV30 and J is TRBJ1-4; 7 bases line up with TRBD1. Per germline, CDR1 GTSNPN and CDR2 SVGIG (reference sequence). The length of the CDR3 is 13 residues. V lost 5 bases to trimming and J lost 8 bases; unmatched junction nucleotides: 8.